This T cell receptor (beta chain) was profiled in a study of Ad26.COV2.S vaccination and SARS-CoV-2 variants. On the study more broadly: Donor was in the COV1001 Ad26.COV2.S trial arm. Study conclusions and caveats: Vaccine recipients had higher spike-specific TCR breadth than placebo recipients.

With regard to this clone: Antigen specificity is unknown.

The germline CDR1 and CDR2 sequences are SGHDN and FVKESK. This CDR3 has 13 residues. Deletions cut 5 bases from V and 0 bases from J, with 7 bases between. The treatment denotes: 15 to 20 received Ad26.COV2.S at low or high dose, single or two shots; several received placebo; per-sample allocation not given. Following the first vaccine or placebo injection, samples were taken on day 63. In Boston, an adult donor aged 18-55 years took part. Produced via immunoSEQ multiplex PCR; TCRdb's table is partial and in-frame only. The sample gives around 300,000 clones, roughly nine tenths of which show up once; around 6.1% is in the top ten.

This chain joins TRBV14 and TRBJ1-1, with a tentative D call TRBD1 (5 bases). This sample comprised peripheral blood, obtained in a trial of Ad26.COV2.S vaccine versus placebo. The sequence was obtained from a person between 18 and 65 years old who received the Ad26.COV2.S COVID-19 vaccine or a placebo. In DNA form, the CDR3 reads TGTGCCAGCAGCGGACAAGTGAACACTGAAGCTTTCTTT. This gives the protein CASSGQVNTEAFF.